The present T cell receptor beta chain was sequenced within a study of T cells after posttransplantation cyclophosphamide. Overall study results and limits: Blood and skin or GI T cell repertoires showed limited TRB overlap.

This CDR3 is built from 15 residues. CDR1 and CDR2 from the germline V gene are SGHAT and FQDESV (reference sequence). Trimming removed 6 bases from V and 8 bases from J; junction bases left unmatched: 13. As regards this clone: Its antigen is currently unknown.

This table comes from immunoSEQ multiplex PCR, and its TCRdb copy is limited to in-frame clones, with some not included. The sample carries roughly 30,000 clones, 85% to 90% recorded once. The V and J genes are TRBV11-1 and TRBJ2-1, with 7 bases lining up with TRBD1. The sequenced material came from PBMCs. This sequence was found in a woman aged 40 to 50 with a blood cancer, CMV-positive, and with a related stem cell donor. This CDR3 is CASSSTGAIGHEQFF. The CDR3 DNA follows: TGTGCCAGCAGTTCCACAGGGGCAATAGGGCATGAGCAGTTCTTC.